The T cell receptor (beta chain) under discussion was sequenced for a study of OX40 agonist ivuxolimab in advanced cancers. V lost 3 bases to trimming and J lost 2 bases; unmatched junction nucleotides: 12. The CDR3 extends over 19 amino acids. In germline, CDR1 is MDHEN, CDR2 SYDVKM. The repertoire was sequenced with immunoSEQ multiplex PCR; TCRdb's copy has only in-frame clones and lacks some. This table has tens of thousands of clones, 88% appearing once. The clonotype comes from an adult with an advanced solid tumor such as melanoma, head and neck, liver or kidney cancer. The gene calls are TRBV28 and TRBJ2-3, with 12 positions matching TRBD2. This specimen consisted of CD4+ or CD8+ T cells sorted from blood, obtained in a trial of the OX40 agonist ivuxolimab. The CDR3 DNA follows: TGTGCCAGCAGTTTTGGAGCTAGCGGGAGGGTGGGTTACACAGATACGCAGTATTTT. It encodes CASSFGASGRVGYTDTQYF.